Following are 3 T cell receptor beta chains from one sample sequenced in a study of PD-1 blockade in classical Hodgkin lymphoma. Repertoires were generated with immunoSEQ multiplex PCR, while TCRdb's copy carries only in-frame clones and drops some. The sample yields some 62,000 clones, about 87% seen once. With no exception, relapse followed autologous stem cell transplantation in all patients, and brentuximab vedotin exposure varied. This material consisted of peripheral blood mononuclear cells (PBMCs), taken at baseline. Source of these receptors: a human donor with classical Hodgkin lymphoma.

The sample holds one count of this clone. The V gene is TRBV7-9, the J gene TRBJ2-1; D not certain. There are 11 residues in the CDR3. The V end was cut by 5 bases, the J end by 2 bases, with 1 base between. Germline CDR1 is SEHNR and CDR2 is FQNEAQ (reference sequence). The CDR3 sequence is CASSTYNEQFF. CDR3 nucleotides: TGTGCCAGCAGCACCTACAATGAGCAGTTCTTC.

V usage is TRBV9 and J usage is TRBJ1-4, with 11 nucleotides matching TRBD1. This CDR3 spans 17 amino acids. V was pared by 3 bases and J by 5 bases, with 9 bases of the junction left unmatched. Germline-derived CDR1 and CDR2 are SGDLS and YYNGEE. CDR3 sequence (DNA): TGTGCCAGCAGCGCGCGGGACAGGGGGATTTCAAATGAAAAACTGTTTTTT. Its protein product is CASSARDRGISNEKLFF.

The V call is TRBV27, the J call TRBJ1-5; the match to TRBD1 covers 9 bases. V gave up 5 bases and J gave up 6 bases; unmatched junction bases: 5. The CDR3 spans 14 residues. Per the germline V gene, CDR1 is MNHEY and CDR2 is SMNVEV (reference sequence). In DNA form, the CDR3 reads TGTGCCAGCAGTGCCGGGACAGGGATTCAGCCCCAGCATTTT. Protein sequence: CASSAGTGIQPQHF.